This T cell receptor (beta chain) was obtained from a study of regulatory T cells in long-lasting Graves disease. Points from the study as a whole: Newly diagnosed patients had higher TCR diversity than persistent Graves' patients did. Between persistent patients, roughly 2,600 public clonotypes were shared, exceeding the roughly 940 shared between new patients. Accuracy may have been reduced by the small sample size.

V lost 1 base and J lost 3, with 13 bases in between. The CDR3 has 15 amino acids. From germline, CDR1 is SGHAT and CDR2 FQDESV (reference sequence). The time point: newly diagnosed GD, antithyroid drugs for less than 3 months. Scientists built the TCR library using RNA that was extracted from PBMCs. Combining iRepertoire HTBI primers with Arm-PCR of CDR3 regions, the authors built TCR beta libraries. Via MiXCR, TCRdb re-called the multiplex PCR reads, giving one row per CDR3 protein. Here the sample spans around 250,000 distinct CDR3 sequences, 20% to 25% being singletons. This clonotype was detected many times. Its antigen is currently unknown.

Material: peripheral blood mononuclear cells (PBMCs), obtained at new diagnosis, from a patient treated with antithyroid drugs. This receptor was identified in a female donor with Graves disease. The chain links TRBV11-1 to TRBJ2-7; D remains unclear. CDR3 region: CASSLDQPENYEQYF. CDR3 nucleotide sequence: TGTGCCAGCAGCTTAGATCAGCCGGAGAACTACGAGCAGTACTTC.